What follows are 20 T cell receptor beta chains derived from one specimen sequenced in a study of somatic mutations in T cells in chronic GVHD. The assay was immunoSEQ multiplex PCR, and TCRdb's table has in-frame clones only and misses some. This table holds about 14,000 clones, around 80% found once. The specimen sequenced was Vbeta20-negative CD4+ T cells from blood. The receptor source for this set is a male patient aged 50 to 59 with chronic graft-versus-host disease. Some T cells may be transferred from the graft donor.

This clone is a singleton in its sample. V is TRBV28 and J is TRBJ1-2, with D unclear. The ends were cut back, 7 bases at V and 0 bases at J, with 18 bases in the middle. The germline V gene has CDR1 MDHEN and CDR2 SYDVKM. The CDR3 is made up of 16 amino acids. This chain's CDR3 is CASTPRRRLANYGYTF. In nucleotides, the CDR3 is TGTGCCAGCACCCCGCGGAGACGCCTAGCTAACTATGGCTACACCTTC.

The chain has TRBV10-3 and TRBJ1-1; 12 nucleotides agree with TRBD1. The CDR3 sequence is 15 residues long. V gave up 4 bases and J gave up 7 bases; unmatched junction bases: 7. CDR1 ENHRY and CDR2 SYGVKD come from the germline V gene. Here the CDR3 DNA reads TGTGCCATCAGTGGGGGGACAGGGGGCTTTGGTGAAGCTTTCTTT. Its translation is CAISGGTGGFGEAFF.

This chain connects TRBV4-2 to TRBJ2-1, with 8 bases aligning to TRBD2. The germline gives CDR1 LGHNA, CDR2 YNFKEQ. The CDR3 spans 16 residues. V lost 4 bases to trimming and J lost 9 bases; unmatched junction nucleotides: 14. The CDR3 DNA sequence: TGTGCCAGCAGCCCCTATTGGGCGGGGGGTAGGGTTGAGCAGTTCTTC. This gives the protein CASSPYWAGGRVEQFF.

This clone is a singleton in its sample. The chain joins TRBV28 to TRBJ1-5, with TRBD1 matching 7 bases. Unmatched junction bases numbered 8, after V lost 5 bases and J lost 4 bases. Looked up from germline, CDR1 is MDHEN and CDR2 is SYDVKM. The CDR3 consists of 15 residues. The DNA for the CDR3 is TGTGCCAGCAGTCCCAACAGGGGCGGGAATCAGCCCCAGCATTTT. It specifies CASSPNRGGNQPQHF. The variable domain in full, with the rest retrieved from reference TRBV28 and TRBJ1-5, is DVKVTQSSRYLVKRTGEKVFLECVQDMDHENMFWYRQDPGLGLRLIYFSYDVKMKEKGDIPEGYSVSREKKERFSLILESASTNQTSMYLCASSPNRGGNQPQHFGDGTRLSIL.

This clone was counted between two and nine times. This chain joins TRBV7-9 and TRBJ1-1; D remains unclear. The CDR3 sequence is 13 residues long. Trimming stripped 2 bases from V and 2 bases from J, with 6 bases between. The germline V gene has CDR1 SEHNR and CDR2 FQNEAQ (reference sequence). Written as DNA, the CDR3 is TGTGCCAGCAGCTTAACTGATAACACTGAAGCTTTCTTT. Its translation: CASSLTDNTEAFF. Filled out from reference TRBV7-9 and TRBJ1-1, the complete variable domain reads DTGVSQNPRHKITKRGQNVTFRCDPISEHNRLYWYRQTLGQGPEFLTYFQNEAQLEKSRLLSDRFSAERPKGSFSTLEIQRTEQGDSAMYLCASSLTDNTEAFFGQGTRLTVV.

The V and J genes are TRBV10-2 and TRBJ2-2, with TRBD1 matching over 8 bases. From germline, CDR1 is WSHSY and CDR2 SAAADI. J was trimmed by 7 bases and V by 8 bases; bases with no gene match: 12. CDR3 length: 15 amino acids. DNA for the CDR3: TGCGCCAGCGGGCGACAGGGGAAAAATAACGGGGAGCTGTTTTTT. Translated, it gives CASGRQGKNNGELFF.

V and J are TRBV6-5 and TRBJ1-2, with D perhaps TRBD1 (6 bases). Trimming pared 6 bases from V and 3 bases from J, leaving 17 bases between. This CDR3 has 15 residues. Germline V gene data show CDR1 as MNHEY and CDR2 as SVGAGI. The CDR3 DNA reads as TGTGCCAGCAGACCGGGACACAAGATGGACTATGGCTACACCTTC. Translation gives CASRPGHKMDYGYTF.

V and J are TRBV6-5 and TRBJ1-2; 8 bases align to TRBD1. Per germline, CDR1 MNHEY and CDR2 SVGAGI. The CDR3 spans 15 residues. Trimming took 0 bases from V and 5 from J; bases not matched to a gene: 5. The CDR3 DNA is TGTGCCAGCAGTTACTCGACGCAGGGGGCATATGGCTACACCTTC. Translated, it gives CASSYSTQGAYGYTF.

This chain joins TRBV4-3 and TRBJ1-2; the match to TRBD1 covers 9 bases. J was trimmed by 2 bases and V by 6 bases; bases with no gene match: 1. Germline assignment: CDR1 LGHNA and CDR2 YSLEER. This CDR3 is 13 amino acids long. The CDR3 nucleotides read TGCGCCAGCAGACAGGGGGCGAACTATGGCTACACCTTC. Translating it yields CASRQGANYGYTF.

The chain is built from TRBV7-6 and TRBJ1-2; unclear D gene. V was clipped by 1 base and J by 2 bases, with 11 bases between them. CDR3 length: 15 amino acids. CDR1 is SGHVS and CDR2 is FNYEAQ in the germline V gene. Here the CDR3 DNA reads TGTGCCAGCAGCTTAGGAACAGATGGGAACTATGGCTACACCTTC. As protein: CASSLGTDGNYGYTF.

As concerns this clone: In the same sample, other DNA sequences code for this CDR3. The chain couples TRBV29-1 to TRBJ2-1; 12 bases are a match to TRBD2. The CDR3 totals 16 residues. After removal of 0 bases from V and 6 bases from J, the junction contained 6 bases not matched to a gene. Germline values: CDR1 SQVTM, CDR2 ANQGSEA. The DNA for the CDR3 is TGCAGCGTTGAAGATCGCCCTAGCGGGAGGGTCAATGAGCAGTTCTTC. Its protein is CSVEDRPSGRVNEQFF.

This clone was seen only once. The rearrangement links TRBV5-6 to TRBJ2-5; 8 bases line up with TRBD1. Germline-derived CDR1 and CDR2 are SGHDT and YYEEEE. Germline trimming cut 7 bases from V and 5 bases from J; bases unmatched to any gene: 10. CDR3 size: 14 residues. CDR3 loop: CASASTGEGETQYF. CDR3 in DNA: TGTGCCAGCGCCTCGACAGGGGAAGGGGAGACCCAGTACTTC.

The chain employs TRBV4-1 and TRBJ1-4; TRBD1 matches at 9 bases. From germline, CDR1 is MGHRA and CDR2 YSYEKL. J was trimmed by 4 bases and V by 4 bases; bases with no gene match: 1. The CDR3 has 14 amino acids. CDR3: CASSRTGVNEKLFF. The CDR3 DNA reads as TGCGCCAGCAGCCGGACAGGGGTTAATGAAAAACTGTTTTTT.

This rearrangement joins TRBV10-1 to TRBJ2-3, with 9 bases lining up with TRBD2. V lost 8 bases, J lost 4 bases, and 16 bases stayed unmatched. The CDR3 totals 17 residues. The V gene's germline CDR1 is WNHNN and CDR2 SYGVQD (reference sequence). This CDR3 is CASPPRLAAMGADTQYF. The CDR3 nucleotides read TGCGCCAGCCCCCCCCGACTAGCGGCCATGGGGGCAGATACGCAGTATTTT.

The V call is TRBV2, the J call TRBJ1-1; D is unclear. V was pared by 2 bases and J by 5 bases, with 3 bases between. This CDR3 comprises 11 residues. CDR1 SNHLY and CDR2 FYNNEI come from the germline V gene. CDR3 residues: CASSERTEAFF. Written as DNA, the CDR3 is TGTGCCAGCAGTGAACGGACTGAAGCTTTCTTT.

V gene TRBV15 combines with J gene TRBJ2-2; 11 bases line up with TRBD2. Looked up from germline, CDR1 is LNHNV and CDR2 is YYDKDF (reference sequence). This CDR3 has 16 residues. Trimming took 5 bases from V and 1 from J; bases not matched to a gene: 3. The CDR3 coding sequence is TGTGCCACCAGCGGTACTAGCGGGGGGAACACCGGGGAGCTGTTTTTT. This encodes CATSGTSGGNTGELFF.

The V call is TRBV5-5, the J call TRBJ1-2; TRBD1 might be the D (5 bases). Germline assignment: CDR1 SGHKS and CDR2 YYEKEE (reference sequence). This CDR3 comprises 15 residues. Trimming left V 1 base short and J 6 bases short, with 16 bases between. CDR3 DNA sequence: TGTGCCAGCAGCTTGACATCGCGGGGGGTTAATGGCTACACCTTC. It codes for CASSLTSRGVNGYTF. Full variable domain (missing parts from reference TRBV5-5 and TRBJ1-2): DAGVTQSPTHLIKTRGQQVTLRCSPISGHKSVSWYQQVLGQGPQFIFQYYEKEERGRGNFPDRFSARQFPNYSSELNVNALLLGDSALYLCASSLTSRGVNGYTFGSGTRLTVV.

This clone is a singleton in its sample. V usage is TRBV4-1 and J usage is TRBJ1-3, with 8 bases fitting TRBD1. The J segment lost 3 bases and the V segment lost 3 bases, leaving 10 bases of the junction unmatched. Looked up from germline, CDR1 is MGHRA and CDR2 is YSYEKL. The CDR3 spans 17 residues. The CDR3 sequence: CASSQETGVAYGNTIYF. DNA of the CDR3: TGCGCCAGCAGCCAGGAGACAGGGGTCGCTTATGGAAACACCATATATTTT.

The V and J genes are TRBV28 and TRBJ1-5; a possible D gene is TRBD1 (5 bases). CDR3 length equals 14 residues. Deletions cut 4 bases from V and 6 bases from J, with 13 bases between. CDR1 MDHEN and CDR2 SYDVKM come from the germline V gene. This CDR3 is CASSSAGSGQPQHF. CDR3 nucleotides: TGTGCCAGCAGTTCAGCAGGGTCCGGTCAGCCCCAGCATTTT.

V usage is TRBV7-9 and J usage is TRBJ1-1; no clear D. Per the germline V gene, CDR1 is SEHNR and CDR2 is FQNEAQ (reference sequence). The CDR3 spans 14 residues. V shed 5 bases and J shed 0 bases, with 10 bases lying between them. For the CDR3, the DNA is TGTGCCAGCAGCCCCCGCGGGGTGAACACTGAAGCTTTCTTT. Encoded protein: CASSPRGVNTEAFF.